A selection of T cell receptor beta chains follows, all from one sample in a study of blood T cell repertoires in COVID-19. Using immunoSEQ multiplex PCR, the repertoire was profiled, and TCRdb retains in-frame clones only, with some absent. The data contain around 190,000 clones, 88% of them singletons. Sequencing was carried out using peripheral blood. These receptors were taken from a man aged 30 to 45 with acute or convalescent COVID-19. Both conserved end residues are part of each CDR3. The order of the fields is J gene, clone size, D gene, V gene, CDR3 DNA, CDR3 protein. The D gene is left open where the match is weak. Only part of the rows carry a size: once, few, many, or a class if the clone is expanded.

>TRBJ2-1|NA|TRBD2|TRBV5-1
TGCGCCAGCAGCTTACATCCGACCGGGACTAGCGGGAGTCCCGATGAGCAGTTCTTC
CASSLHPTGTSGSPDEQFF
>TRBJ2-7|once|TRBD2|TRBV6-5
TGTGCCGGGGGTCGCGGGGGGTACGAGCAGTACTTC
CAGGRGGYEQYF
>TRBJ2-7|once|NA|TRBV9
TGTGCCAGCAGCGCCCCTTCGAGGGGGGGCAACTCCTACGAGCAGTACTTC
CASSAPSRGGNSYEQYF
>TRBJ1-1|NA|NA|TRBV19
TGTGCCAGTAGTATTGTGAGCACTGAAGCTTTCTTT
CASSIVSTEAFF
>TRBJ1-2|NA|TRBD1|TRBV19
TGTGCCAGTAGTATAGATTCCGGGACAGCCTATGGCTACACCTTC
CASSIDSGTAYGYTF
>TRBJ1-2|NA|TRBD1|TRBV27
TGTGCCAGCAGGGCGACAGGGAACTATGGCTACACCTTC
CASRATGNYGYTF
>TRBJ1-6|NA|NA|TRBV7-2
TGTGCCAGCAGCCTACCTCCAGGGCATGGCTCACCCCTCCACTTT
CASSLPPGHGSPLHF
>TRBJ2-1|NA|NA|TRBV10-3
TGTGCCATCAGTGACCCCCGGGAGAGGTCCTACAATGAGCAGTTCTTC
CAISDPRERSYNEQFF
>TRBJ2-1|NA|NA|TRBV27
TGTGCCAGCAGCGGAGTAGGGGGATACTACAATGAGCAGTTCTTC
CASSGVGGYYNEQFF
>TRBJ2-5|NA|NA|TRBV5-5
TGTGCCAGCAGCTTGGTCTGGCAGGGAGGAGAGACCCAGTACTTC
CASSLVWQGGETQYF
>TRBJ2-7|NA|NA|TRBV6-5
TGTGCCAGCAAATCGGACAAACCTTCCTACGAGCAGTACTTC
CASKSDKPSYEQYF
>TRBJ1-3|NA|NA|TRBV3-1/TRBV3-2
TGTGCCAGCAGCCAAGAGCGGGGGGCAAGAGGAAACACCATATATTTT
CASSQERGARGNTIYF
>TRBJ2-1|NA|TRBD2|TRBV15
TGTGCCACCGGGGATCGGGAGGGCCTCTTCTACAATGAGCAGTTCTTC
CATGDREGLFYNEQFF
>TRBJ2-6|once|NA|TRBV2
TGTGCCAGCAGTGATCAGGCCAACGTCCTGACTTTC
CASSDQANVLTF
>TRBJ2-5|few|NA|TRBV27
TGTGCCAGCACACTGGGGGGGACCCAGTACTTC
CASTLGGTQYF
>TRBJ2-4|NA|NA|TRBV6-5
TGTGCCAGCAGTTACTCCTGGGGGCCCAAAAACATTCAGTACTTC
CASSYSWGPKNIQYF
>TRBJ2-5|NA|TRBD2|TRBV7-2
TGTGCCAGCAGCTTAGGACTAGCGGGATACGGGACCCAGTACTTC
CASSLGLAGYGTQYF
>TRBJ2-2|once|NA|TRBV7-9
TGTGCCAGCAGCGACAGCAACACGAACACCGGGGAGCTGTTTTTT
CASSDSNTNTGELFF
>TRBJ1-1|NA|NA|TRBV4-1
TGCGCCAGCAGCCAAGGGGCCACTGAAGCTTTCTTT
CASSQGATEAFF
>TRBJ2-7|NA|NA|TRBV6-5
TGTGCCAGCAGCTTCAGGGGAAGGGGCTCCGAGCAGTACTTC
CASSFRGRGSEQYF
>TRBJ1-4|NA|TRBD1|TRBV5-3
TGTGCCAGAAGCTGCGTAGGACAGGGGTCACCTTCTAATGAAAAACTGTTTTTT
CARSCVGQGSPSNEKLFF
>TRBJ1-2|NA|TRBD1|TRBV7-9
TGTGCCAGCAGCCTCCCGGTCGGGACAGGAGTCTATGGCTACACCTTC
CASSLPVGTGVYGYTF
>TRBJ2-7|few|TRBD1|TRBV6-5
TGTGCCAGCAGAAGGACAGGGCATATCGAGCAGTACTTC
CASRRTGHIEQYF